This T cell receptor beta chain was captured in a study of T cell responses to AZD1222 COVID-19 vaccine. The study's findings and limits: Repertoire sampling was restricted to post-peak T cell response timepoints.

Only in-frame clones appear in the TCRdb table, and some are missing; sequencing was by immunoSEQ multiplex PCR. The data show about 73,000 clones, approximately 87% seen once. A note on this clone: The antigen is not known.

The trim removed 4 bases at V and 1 base at J, leaving 6 bases unmatched. This CDR3 contains 16 residues. The V gene's germline CDR1 is SGHRS and CDR2 YFSETQ. The chain couples TRBV5-1 to TRBJ1-3, with 9 positions matching TRBD1. The material sequenced was peripheral blood, taken 28 days after the second AZD1222 dose. This TCR was sampled from an adult who received the AZD1222 COVID-19 vaccine. Here the CDR3 DNA reads TGCGCCAGCAGCCCAGGACAGGGGTGGTCTGGAAACACCATATATTTT. It yields the protein CASSPGQGWSGNTIYF.